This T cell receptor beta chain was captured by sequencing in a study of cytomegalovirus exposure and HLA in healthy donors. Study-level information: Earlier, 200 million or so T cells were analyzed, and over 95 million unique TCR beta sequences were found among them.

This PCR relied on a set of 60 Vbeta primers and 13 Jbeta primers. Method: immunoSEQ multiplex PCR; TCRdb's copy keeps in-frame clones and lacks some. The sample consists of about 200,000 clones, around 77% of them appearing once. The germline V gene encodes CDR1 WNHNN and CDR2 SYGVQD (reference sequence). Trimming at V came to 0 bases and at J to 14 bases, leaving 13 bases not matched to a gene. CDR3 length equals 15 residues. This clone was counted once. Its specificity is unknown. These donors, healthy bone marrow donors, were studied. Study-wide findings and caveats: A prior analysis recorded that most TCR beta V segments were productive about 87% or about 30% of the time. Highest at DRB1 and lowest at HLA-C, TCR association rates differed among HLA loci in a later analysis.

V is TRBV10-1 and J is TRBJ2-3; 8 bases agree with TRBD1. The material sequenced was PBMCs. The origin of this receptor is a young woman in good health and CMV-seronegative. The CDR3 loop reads CASSESYGATGARYF. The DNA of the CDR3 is TGCGCCAGCAGTGAGTCGTACGGTGCGACAGGGGCAAGGTATTTT.